The text below deals with one T cell receptor beta chain. As yet, its antigen is unknown. PCR used 60 Vbeta primers and 13 Jbeta primers. TCRdb's copy holds only in-frame clones and misses some; the assay was immunoSEQ multiplex PCR. In the table there are approximately 100,000 clones, 77% of which are singletons. The source of the sample is a study of cytomegalovirus exposure and HLA in healthy donors. About the research overall: HLA-typed donors were the source of 86 million or so unique TCRs held in an early data release. Study findings and constraints: Immune exposure information comprised only CMV serostatus. A later analysis linked a missense DCLRE1C variant to TCR beta V- and J-gene trimming. Later, an analysis found that common viral pathogens appeared to be linked with several of the most significant clusters.

Sequenced material: PBMCs. The receptor was derived from a man aged 35-49 years in good health and CMV-seropositive.

The CDR3 sequence is CASSRRGGTDTQYF. The DNA for the CDR3 is TGTGCCAGCAGTAGGCGGGGGGGCACAGATACGCAGTATTTT. This chain joins TRBV28 and TRBJ2-3; 8 bases map to TRBD2. Germline values: CDR1 MDHEN, CDR2 SYDVKM. This CDR3 contains 14 residues. With V trimmed by 5 bases and J by 1 base, 2 bases remained unmatched.